This T cell receptor beta chain was recovered during a study of T cell repertoires in cytomegalovirus infection. The wider study: Public TCR beta signatures indicated both CMV infection and matching HLA type.

This clonotype was picked up many times. Its matching antigen is unknown. TCRdb recomputed calls from the reads with MiXCR, one row per CDR3 protein. The data hold approximately 500,000 distinct CDR3 sequences, with 26% observed a single time. Overall study findings and caveats: Within the response measured ex vivo, HLA-C-restricted CMV-specific TCR beta clonotypes were dominant.

The sequence was obtained from a human donor in good health (CMV status not recorded). Some clones in this sample may be carry-over from other donors' samples. Sequencing was done on a sample of PBMCs.

The CDR3 nucleotides are TGTGCCAGCAGCGCAGGACTAGCGGTATCTAGCTCCTACAATGAGCAGTTCTTC. Translated: CASSAGLAVSSSYNEQFF. The chain couples TRBV7-2 to TRBJ2-1; 10 nucleotides match TRBD2. V was pared by 5 bases and J by 0 bases, with 10 bases of the junction left unmatched. The CDR3 spans 18 residues. Germline loops: CDR1 SGHTA, CDR2 FQGNSA.